These T cell receptor beta chains were read from a single sample in a study of graft-versus-host responses after intestinal transplantation. Clones were sequenced by immunoSEQ multiplex PCR, and TCRdb holds only the in-frame ones, with some missing. The data contain tens of thousands of clones, around 90% of them singletons. The sequencing here drew on PBMCs, taken approximately 660 days after intestinal transplant. Every receptor here comes from a human patient who received an intestinal transplant, so some T cells may come from the graft donor. The CDR3 runs from the conserved cysteine through the conserved F or W. D genes are given only for firm matches. For some rows the clone size is stated as once, few or many, or as a class when expanded; others skip it.

TRBJ2-1,-,TRBV7-7,TRBD2,TGTGCCAGCAGCTTAGAAGGCGGGGGGACCTACAATGAGCAGTTCTTC,CASSLEGGGTYNEQFF
TRBJ2-7,-,TRBV5-4,TRBD1,TGTGCCAGCAGCTTACCCGGGACAGGGGAACGCGAGCAGTACTTC,CASSLPGTGEREQYF
TRBJ1-2,-,TRBV28,TRBD1,TGTGCCAGCAGATCACAGGGGCTCAACTATGGCTACACCTTC,CASRSQGLNYGYTF
TRBJ2-7,once,TRBV7-9,TRBD1,TGTGCCAGCAGCTTAGAGGGACAGGGAACCTACGAGCAGTACTTC,CASSLEGQGTYEQYF
TRBJ1-2,-,TRBV5-1,-,TGCGCCAGCAGCTTGGGCGACCGCCGGATCCTCTATGGCTACACCTTC,CASSLGDRRILYGYTF
TRBJ2-5,-,TRBV2,TRBD2,TGTGCCAGCGGAGGGCCAAGCGGGGGGGCGGGACTTGGAGAGACCCAGTACTTC,CASGGPSGGAGLGETQYF
TRBJ2-7,-,TRBV7-9,TRBD1,TGTGCCAGCAGCCCGACGGACAGGGGCGCCTACGAGCAGTACTTC,CASSPTDRGAYEQYF
TRBJ2-7,once,TRBV2,TRBD1,TGTGCCAGCAGCCCCCCTGACAGGGCCACCTACGAGCAGTACTTC,CASSPPDRATYEQYF
TRBJ2-5,-,TRBV9,-,TGTGCCTCAAACCGGGCCGAGGAGACCCAGTACTTC,CASNRAEETQYF
TRBJ1-4,-,TRBV19,-,TGTGCCAGTAGTAACTCGGGAGGGTATGAAAAACTGTTTTTT,CASSNSGGYEKLFF
TRBJ1-2,-,TRBV14,-,TGTGCCAGCAGCCGCCTCCAAATTCCTTACTATGGCTACACCTTC,CASSRLQIPYYGYTF
TRBJ2-1,-,TRBV7-2,TRBD2,TGTGCCAGCAGCTTAGCCCCCGGGACTAGTAACAATGAGCAGTTCTTC,CASSLAPGTSNNEQFF
TRBJ2-1,-,TRBV4-1,-,TGCGCCAGCAGCCGAGCGGACAATGAGCAGTTCTTC,CASSRADNEQFF
TRBJ2-7,-,TRBV2,TRBD1,TGTGCCAGCAAGGGGGCCCTACGTGGGGACGAGCAGTACTTC,CASKGALRGDEQYF
TRBJ2-6,-,TRBV11-2,-,TGTGCCAGCAGCCCACTGGCAGGGGCTGGGGCCAACGTCCTGACTTTC,CASSPLAGAGANVLTF
TRBJ2-1,-,TRBV4-2,TRBD2,TGTGCGAGCAATCGAGGGACTAGCGGGGGGGCTGAGCAGTTCTTC,CASNRGTSGGAEQFF
TRBJ1-4,-,TRBV5-5,-,TGTGCCAGCAGCTTACCCCTTTCCGGGGACTATGAAAAACTGTTTTTT,CASSLPLSGDYEKLFF
TRBJ2-5,-,TRBV6-5,-,TGTGCCAGCAGTCCCGGGGCTGAAGAGACCCAGTACTTC,CASSPGAEETQYF
TRBJ2-5,-,TRBV9,-,TGTGCCAGCAGCGTAGCAGGGACGGAGACCCAGTACTTC,CASSVAGTETQYF
TRBJ1-5,once,TRBV18,TRBD1,TGTGCCAGCTCTCCCGGGACAGATAGCAATCAGCCCCAGCATTTT,CASSPGTDSNQPQHF
TRBJ1-3,-,TRBV7-9,-,TGTGCCAGCAGCCCAGTTCCTAGTGAAGCCGGAAACACCATATATTTT,CASSPVPSEAGNTIYF
TRBJ1-2,-,TRBV27,TRBD1,TGTGCCAGCAAAATGGACAGGGCTAACTATGGCTACACCTTC,CASKMDRANYGYTF
TRBJ2-1,-,TRBV5-4,TRBD1,TGTGCCAGCAGCTTTGCACAGGGGGTTTACAATGAGCAGTTCTTC,CASSFAQGVYNEQFF
TRBJ1-2,-,TRBV2,TRBD1,TGTGCCACAGGGGGTGGCTACACCTTC,CATGGGYTF
TRBJ2-1,-,TRBV27,TRBD2,TGTGCCAGCAGTTTGGCTAGCGGGGGCTCTATGCTCTTCAATGAGCAGTTCTTC,CASSLASGGSMLFNEQFF
TRBJ2-1,-,TRBV7-6,-,TGTGCCAGCAGCGGCCACAGGGGAGGCGAATACAATGAGCAGTTCTTC,CASSGHRGGEYNEQFF
TRBJ2-5,-,TRBV2,-,TGTGCCAGCAGTGAGTGGTTGGGGACTGGAGAGACCCAGTACTTC,CASSEWLGTGETQYF
TRBJ1-2,few,TRBV7-9,-,TGTGCCAGCAGCTTAGAGTCCAGTAACTATGGCTACACCTTC,CASSLESSNYGYTF